Listed here are 12 T cell receptor beta chains from one sample, sequenced in a study of immune evolution from preneoplasia to lung adenocarcinoma. The protocol was immunoSEQ multiplex PCR, while the TCRdb copy is restricted to in-frame clones and leaves out a portion. The sample includes 20,000 to 25,000 clones, about 79% of them seen just once. The sample comprised FFPE invasive lung adenocarcinoma tissue. The receptors originated from a person aged 55 to 69 with lung adenocarcinoma.

The J gene is TRBJ1-2, the V gene TRBV28; D is uncertain. The germline V gene encodes CDR1 MDHEN and CDR2 SYDVKM. The CDR3 covers 11 residues. Trimming left V 2 bases short and J 8 bases short, with 6 bases between. The CDR3 DNA reads as TGTGCCAGCAGTTTAATTCCCGGCTACACCTTC. Translating gives CASSLIPGYTF.

V and J are TRBV19 and TRBJ2-2; D remains ambiguous. Germline V CDR1 and CDR2: LNHDA, SQIVND (reference sequence). Trimming shortened V by 10 bases and J by 6 bases, and 15 bases separated the two germline ends. The CDR3 is 13 amino acids. CDR3 sequence: CAIKNQLSGELFF. For the CDR3, the DNA is TGTGCCATCAAGAACCAGCTTTCCGGGGAGCTGTTTTTT.

The V call is TRBV2, the J call TRBJ2-1; no reliable D call. From germline, CDR1 is SNHLY and CDR2 FYNNEI. V was clipped by 0 bases and J by 5 bases, with 5 bases between them. This CDR3 contains 13 residues. CDR3 protein: CASSEAEDNEQFF. In DNA form, the CDR3 reads TGTGCCAGCAGTGAAGCCGAGGACAATGAGCAGTTCTTC.

CDR3 bases: TGTGCCAGCAGCCAAGCTACAGACTCCTACAATGAGCAGTTCTTC. As protein: CASSQATDSYNEQFF. The V call is TRBV4-2, the J call TRBJ2-1; no clear D. Germline CDR1 LGHNA, CDR2 YNFKEQ. The CDR3 is 15 amino acids. Trimming removed 1 base from V and 0 bases from J, with 7 bases in between.

CDR3 protein: CASSMGRAEAFF. CDR3 nucleotides: TGTGCCAGTAGTATGGGCCGAGCTGAAGCTTTCTTT. The chain recombines TRBV19 with TRBJ1-1; D uncertain. The length of the CDR3 is 12 residues. With 3 bases removed from V and 6 bases from J, the gap between germline ends came to 8 bases. In germline, CDR1 is LNHDA, CDR2 SQIVND (reference sequence).

The rearrangement uses TRBV28 and TRBJ2-7, with TRBD2 as a possible D gene (6 bases). V lost 6 bases and J lost 2, with 20 bases in between. Germline V gene data show CDR1 as MDHEN and CDR2 as SYDVKM. CDR3 length: 16 residues. CDR3 in DNA: TGTGCCAGCAGCCCGGAGGGCCGGGACGCAGCCTACGAGCAGTACTTC. Its protein product is CASSPEGRDAAYEQYF.

The CDR3 loop is CASSPERVASTYEQYF. As DNA, the CDR3 is TGTGCCAGCAGTCCCGAGCGGGTCGCAAGCACCTACGAGCAGTACTTC. The J gene is TRBJ2-7, the V gene TRBV28; perhaps TRBD2 as D (6 bases). Germline values: CDR1 MDHEN, CDR2 SYDVKM. The CDR3 contains 16 residues. V was clipped by 5 bases and J by 2 bases, with 19 bases between them.

J is TRBJ2-2 and V is TRBV5-4; D remains ambiguous. CDR1 is SGHNT, CDR2 YYREEE, per germline (reference sequence). There are 16 residues in the CDR3. Trimming took off 4 bases at V and 2 bases at J, with 15 bases between the two ends. CDR3: CASSPLAQPNTGELFF. The CDR3 DNA follows: TGTGCCAGCAGCCCTCTTGCCCAGCCCAACACCGGGGAGCTGTTTTTT.

This clone was counted between two and nine times. The chain uses TRBV14 and TRBJ1-1, with D perhaps TRBD1 (6 bases). V lost 5 bases and J 1 base, leaving 8 bases between the germline ends. The CDR3 has 13 amino acids. Germline assignment: CDR1 SGHDN and CDR2 FVKESK. CDR3 region: CASSWTENTEAFF. In DNA, the CDR3 is TGTGCCAGCAGCTGGACAGAGAACACTGAAGCTTTCTTT.

The chain has TRBV2 and TRBJ1-4, with 8 bases lining up with TRBD1. The CDR3 spans 15 residues. Germline lookup yields CDR1 SNHLY and CDR2 FYNNEI. Unmatched junction bases numbered 11, after V lost 6 bases and J lost 8 bases. The CDR3 DNA sequence: TGTGCCAGCAGCCAACAGGGGGGAAGAAGCGAAAAACTGTTTTTT. It encodes CASSQQGGRSEKLFF.

The CDR3, as DNA: TGCGCCAGCCAAACCCGGACTAGCGGGAGCGGTAACACCGGGGAGCTGTTTTTT. This sequence encodes CASQTRTSGSGNTGELFF. The chain links TRBV5-1 to TRBJ2-2; the match to TRBD2 covers 13 bases. With 7 bases clipped from V and 2 bases from J, the junction kept 11 bases outside the gene matches. CDR1 is SGHRS and CDR2 is YFSETQ in the germline V gene. This CDR3 contains 18 residues. Full variable domain (remainder filled in from reference TRBV5-1 and TRBJ2-2): KAGVTQTPRYLIKTRGQQVTLSCSPISGHRSVSWYQQTPGQGLQFLFEYFSETQRNKGNFPGRFSGRQFSNSRSEMNVSTLELGDSALYLCASQTRTSGSGNTGELFFGEGSRLTVL.

This clone was counted a single time. V gene TRBV7-8 combines with J gene TRBJ1-5, with D unclear. V was trimmed by 0 bases and J by 2 bases, leaving 8 bases between them. CDR1 SGHVS and CDR2 FQNEAQ come from the germline V gene. The CDR3 covers 15 residues. In nucleotides, the CDR3 is TGTGCCAGCAGCTTAGCGCACGGCCGCAATCAGCCCCAGCATTTT. Residues: CASSLAHGRNQPQHF.